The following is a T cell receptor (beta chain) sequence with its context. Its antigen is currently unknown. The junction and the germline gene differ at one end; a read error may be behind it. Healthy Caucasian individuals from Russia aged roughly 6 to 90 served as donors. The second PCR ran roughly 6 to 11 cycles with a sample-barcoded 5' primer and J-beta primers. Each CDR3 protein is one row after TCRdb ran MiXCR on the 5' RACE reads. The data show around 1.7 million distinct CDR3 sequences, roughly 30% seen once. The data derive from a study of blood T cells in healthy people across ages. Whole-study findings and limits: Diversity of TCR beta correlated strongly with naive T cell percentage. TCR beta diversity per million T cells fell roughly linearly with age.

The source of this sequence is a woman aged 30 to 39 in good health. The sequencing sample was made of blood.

In nucleotides, the CDR3 is TGTGCCAGCAGTTACTCCCTCTCTGGGGCCAGCGTCCTGACTTTC. Translating gives CASSYSLSGASVLTF. The gene calls are TRBV6-5 and TRBJ2-6; D may be TRBD1 (5 bases). This CDR3 is built from 15 residues. Germline V gene sequence: CDR1 MNHEY, CDR2 SVGAGI.